This T cell receptor beta chain was obtained from a study of cytotoxic CD8 clonotypes in ibrutinib-treated CLL. Study-wide context: Partial responses numbered some 24 and complete responses 2; after a median approximately 70 months, roughly 15 stayed remitted and about 12 progressed. Study observations and caveats: Sustained-remission and progressing patients were not sampled at matched times.

This clone was seen once. Antigen unknown. The J segment lost 7 bases and the V segment lost 3 bases, leaving 6 bases of the junction unmatched. Germline V lookup: CDR1 KGHSH, CDR2 LQKENI. The CDR3 is 15 amino acids. Profiled with immunoSEQ multiplex PCR; TCRdb holds only in-frame clones, not every one. The table includes about 39,000 clones, about 65% detected once. The rearrangement joins TRBV18 to TRBJ1-4; 9 bases map to TRBD1. This sample comprised PBMCs, obtained at disease progression, from a patient treated with ibrutinib. The TCR originated in a human donor with chronic lymphocytic leukemia. This CDR3 is CASSPSGTGLEKLFF. Written as DNA, the CDR3 is TGTGCCAGCTCACCCTCCGGGACAGGGCTTGAAAAACTGTTTTTT.